This T cell receptor beta chain derives from a study of beta chain features in type 1 diabetes. Study outcomes and limitations: Within the patient group, naive, central memory and Treg TCRB repertoires appeared more similar to each other than within healthy donors. Within each of all four CD4+ subsets, Type 1 diabetes patients had TCRB CDR3s that were moderately but significantly shorter.

This clone has just a few counts. Its target is not known. Researchers reported sorting CD4+ naive, central memory, regulatory and stem cell-like memory cells via CD45RO/CCR7/CD25/CD127/CD95/CD27. All of the isolated RNA was reverse transcribed, so expressed TCRB transcripts were sequenced. Assay: immunoSEQ multiplex PCR; the TCRdb copy retains only in-frame clones and omits some. The data hold under 300,000 clones, with approximately 20% observed a single time. The germline gives CDR1 LGHNA, CDR2 YSLEER. V lost 3 bases and J lost 9; bases outside the gene matches: 5. The CDR3 consists of 14 residues. Sequencing was performed on naive CD4+ T cells from blood. J is TRBJ2-3 and V is TRBV4-3, with 11 bases that match TRBD2. The clonotype originates from a middle-aged woman with type 1 diabetes. The CDR3 bases are TGCGCCAGCAGCCAGGGCACTAGCGGGGGAACGCAGTATTTT. Its protein product is CASSQGTSGGTQYF.